This TCR beta chain appears in the sequencing data of a study of blood T cell repertoires in COVID-19. Turning to the study itself: The United States, Italy and Spain provided the acute and convalescent COVID-19 samples. Sample material is recorded as cDNA or gDNA derived from T cells, B-cell-depleted T cells, or PBMCs.

Per the original methods: Estimation of nucleated cell counts was performed using reference gene primer amplification. Data came from immunoSEQ multiplex PCR; TCRdb stores just in-frame clones and leaves some out. V, J and clone size derive from that table, while D and trimming were established from the DNA sequence. The sample holds about 220,000 clones, roughly 80% seen once. The sequence came from a woman aged 55-70 years who had recovered from COVID-19. What was sequenced was peripheral blood.

CDR3 region: CAINTELNTEAFF. The CDR3 nucleotides read TGTGCCATCAATACAGAATTGAACACTGAAGCTTTCTTT. V gene TRBV10-3 combines with J gene TRBJ1-1; no firm D call. The germline V and J ends were trimmed by 7 bases and 0 bases, with 9 bases remaining between them. The germline V gene encodes CDR1 ENHRY and CDR2 SYGVKD. This CDR3 comprises 13 residues.